The 20 T cell receptor beta chains listed next were all sequenced from one sample in a study of cytomegalovirus exposure and HLA in healthy donors (dated by TCRdb to about 2017). Libraries were built with the immunoSEQ multiplex PCR assay. The table comes from immuneACCESS by way of TCRdb, which keeps in-frame sequences with V and J called. Part of the clones is missing from these tables; in studies checked, under half for an unresolved V gene and the rest for unknown reasons. Here the sample has about 130,000 clones; 90% to 96% occur a single time. The top ten clones comprise 1.7% of the sample. The material sequenced was PBMCs. Every receptor here comes from a man aged 18 to 30 in good health and CMV-seronegative.

This clone was observed once. CDR3: CASSTTSSSYNEQFF. The CDR3 bases are TGTGCCAGTAGTACCACTTCGAGCTCCTACAATGAGCAGTTCTTC. The J gene is TRBJ2-1, the V gene TRBV19; D call uncertain. Trimming cost V 4 bases and J 0 bases, with 10 bases left between them. The CDR3 spans 15 residues. The V gene's germline CDR1 is LNHDA and CDR2 SQIVND (reference sequence).

The chain employs TRBV19 and TRBJ1-5, with a possible D match to TRBD1 (5 bases). Trimming cost V 3 bases and J 0 bases, with 9 bases left between them. CDR3 size: 15 residues. The germline V gene has CDR1 LNHDA and CDR2 SQIVND (reference sequence). The CDR3, as DNA: TGTGCCAGTAGTATCAGGGCCCCTAGCAATCAGCCCCAGCATTTT. Its translation: CASSIRAPSNQPQHF.

The genes are TRBV9 and TRBJ2-2; no firm D call. The length of the CDR3 is 14 residues. V was pared by 2 bases and J by 4 bases, with 9 bases between. CDR1 is SGDLS and CDR2 is YYNGEE in the germline V gene. The CDR3 is CASSVSRSTGELFF. As DNA, the CDR3 is TGTGCCAGCAGCGTTTCGAGGTCCACCGGGGAGCTGTTTTTT.

The CDR3 nucleotides are TGTGCCAGCAGCCGGGGGCAGGTTTATGGCTACACCTTC. Protein: CASSRGQVYGYTF. The V gene is TRBV14, the J gene TRBJ1-2; D possibly corresponds to TRBD1 (6 bases). V was pared by 4 bases and J by 5 bases, with 11 bases between. The CDR3 is 13 residues long. From germline, CDR1 is SGHDN and CDR2 FVKESK.

The gene calls are TRBV27 and TRBJ2-6; D is unclear. V gave up 8 bases and J gave up 0 bases, with 5 bases separating them. The CDR3 is 13 residues long. Per germline, CDR1 MNHEY and CDR2 SMNVEV (reference sequence). CDR3 DNA: TGTGCCAGCGGCCGCTCTGGGGCCAACGTCCTGACTTTC. It yields the protein CASGRSGANVLTF.

The chain's CDR3 is CASSRDRGDNQPQHF. For the CDR3, the DNA is TGTGCCAGCAGTCGGGACAGGGGAGACAATCAGCCCCAGCATTTT. The chain joins TRBV6-5 to TRBJ1-5; 10 bases match TRBD1. V dropped 5 bases and J dropped 3; count of bases not matched to a gene: 4. Germline CDR1 MNHEY, CDR2 SVGAGI. The length of the CDR3 is 15 residues.

CDR3 sequence reads: CASSGGGTRIYEQYF. The CDR3 nucleotides read TGTGCCAGCAGCGGAGGCGGGACTAGAATCTACGAGCAGTACTTC. This chain joins TRBV6-6 and TRBJ2-7, with 8 bases identical to TRBD2. CDR1 and CDR2 from the germline V gene are MNHNY and SVGAGI (reference sequence). CDR3 length equals 15 residues. With 6 bases clipped from V and 3 bases from J, the junction kept 10 bases outside the gene matches.

This clone showed up just once. This chain joins TRBV28 and TRBJ2-5; D is possibly TRBD2 (5 bases). This CDR3 is 13 amino acids long. V lost 2 bases and J 1 base, leaving 5 bases between the germline ends. The germline V gene encodes CDR1 MDHEN and CDR2 SYDVKM. The CDR3 coding sequence is TGTGCCAGCAGTTTAGAGGGCCAAGAGACCCAGTACTTC. This translates into CASSLEGQETQYF.

This chain's CDR3 is CASSPSGRAEYEQFF. The DNA of the CDR3 is TGTGCCAGCAGCCCAAGCGGGAGGGCCGAGTATGAGCAGTTCTTC. The chain couples TRBV13 to TRBJ2-1, with 10 bases aligning to TRBD2. V lost 5 bases, J lost 8 bases, and 9 bases stayed unmatched. Germline lookup yields CDR1 PRHDT and CDR2 FYEKMQ (reference sequence). The CDR3 is 15 amino acids.

This clone appeared a single time. The chain joins TRBV28 to TRBJ2-7; TRBD2 is a possible D gene (5 bases). V was shortened by 6 bases and J by 1 base, with 16 bases between the two germline ends. Germline V gene data show CDR1 as MDHEN and CDR2 as SYDVKM. The CDR3 contains 15 residues. CDR3 DNA sequence: TGTGCCAGCAGAGCCAGCGGAAGAGCTTCCTACGAGCAGTACTTC. As protein: CASRASGRASYEQYF.

The rearrangement joins TRBV7-3 to TRBJ2-5, with 8 bases identical to TRBD1. The ends lost 5 bases at V and 4 bases at J; junction bases unmatched: 6. The CDR3 has 14 amino acids. The germline gives CDR1 SGHTA, CDR2 FQGTGA. CDR3 coding DNA: TGTGCCAGCAGCGGGGCAGGGGGCCCAGAGACCCAGTACTTC. Translated: CASSGAGGPETQYF. Combining the CDR3 with reference TRBV7-3 and TRBJ2-5 gives the whole variable domain GAGVSQTPSNKVTEKGKYVELRCDPISGHTALYWYRQSLGQGPEFLIYFQGTGAADDSGLPNDRFFAVRPEGSVSTLKIQRTERGDSAVYLCASSGAGGPETQYFGPGTRLLVL.

As to this clone: This sample also contains other DNA sequences that code for the same CDR3. The chain has TRBV27 and TRBJ2-7, with 9 bases matching TRBD2. Germline CDR1 MNHEY, CDR2 SMNVEV (reference sequence). V shed 2 bases, J shed 2 bases, and the junction held 1 base outside the gene matches. The CDR3 length is 14 residues. The CDR3 DNA is TGTGCCAGCAGTTTAGTAGCGGGAGCCTACGAGCAGTACTTC. Amino acids: CASSLVAGAYEQYF.

In this sample, this clone turned up once. The chain joins TRBV28 to TRBJ2-7; 7 bases line up with TRBD1. Germline lookup yields CDR1 MDHEN and CDR2 SYDVKM. V lost 8 bases and J lost 0; bases outside the gene matches: 7. This CDR3 region has 14 residues. CDR3 sequence: CASAEDRTSYEQYF. The CDR3 bases are TGTGCCAGCGCCGAGGACAGGACCTCCTACGAGCAGTACTTC.

As to this clone: A junction end diverges from the germline sequence, so it may reflect a read error. V usage is TRBV14 and J usage is TRBJ2-7, with 10 nucleotides matching TRBD1. Germline values: CDR1 SGHDN, CDR2 FVKESK. The CDR3 runs to 15 residues. The CDR3 spells CASNQPGQGPYEQYF. Written as DNA, the CDR3 is TGTGCCAGCAACCAACCGGGACAGGGGCCCTACGAGCAGTACTTC.

This chain uses TRBV7-9 with TRBJ2-1; tentative D call: TRBD2 (5 bases). Trimming left V 5 bases short and J 4 bases short, with 6 bases between. Germline V gene sequence: CDR1 SEHNR, CDR2 FQNEAQ (reference sequence). CDR3 size: 12 residues. DNA of the CDR3: TGTGCCAGCAGCCGAGGGTACAATGAGCAGTTCTTC. Protein product: CASSRGYNEQFF.

J is TRBJ1-1 and V is TRBV2, with TRBD1 matching 7 bases. Germline CDR1 SNHLY, CDR2 FYNNEI. The CDR3 has 12 amino acids. Unmatched junction bases numbered 6, after V lost 9 bases and J lost 5 bases. The CDR3 is CARSGGKTEAFF. The CDR3 region has the DNA TGTGCCAGGTCAGGGGGAAAGACTGAAGCTTTCTTT. Full variable domain (remainder filled in from reference TRBV2 and TRBJ1-1): EPEVTQTPSHQVTQMGQEVILRCVPISNHLYFYWYRQILGQKVEFLVSFYNNEISEKSEIFDDQFSVERPDGSNFTLKIRSTKLEDSAMYFCARSGGKTEAFFGQGTRLTVV.

CDR3 bases: TGTGCCAGTAGACCCTTAGCGGGACTCTCCTACAATGAGCAGTTCTTC. It translates to CASRPLAGLSYNEQFF. This rearrangement joins TRBV19 to TRBJ2-1; 8 nucleotides match TRBD2. Germline CDR1 is LNHDA and CDR2 is SQIVND (reference sequence). This CDR3 has 16 residues. V lost 6 bases, J lost 0 bases, and 7 bases stayed unmatched.

The chain carries TRBV29-1 and TRBJ1-1, with D perhaps matching TRBD1 (6 bases). Trimming took 6 bases from V and 3 from J, leaving 11 bases between them. CDR3 length: 12 amino acids. The germline CDR1 and CDR2 sequences are SQVTM and ANQGSEA. The CDR3 coding sequence is TGCAGCGTGCTAACAGGGTACACTGAAGCTTTCTTT. Translating gives CSVLTGYTEAFF.

The CDR3 region is CASSSQGGGNQPQHF. In nucleotides, the CDR3 is TGTGCCAGTAGTTCCCAGGGAGGCGGCAATCAGCCCCAGCATTTT. The chain carries TRBV19 and TRBJ1-5, with a tentative D call TRBD1 (5 bases). V was cut by 5 bases and J by 2 bases, with 13 bases left in between. Germline CDR1 and CDR2: LNHDA and SQIVND (reference sequence). The CDR3 length is 15 residues. Looking up the rest from reference TRBV19 and TRBJ1-5 gives the full variable domain: DGGITQSPKYLFRKEGQNVTLSCEQNLNHDAMYWYRQDPGQGLRLIYYSQIVNDFQKGDIAEGYSVSREKKESFPLTVTSAQKNPTAFYLCASSSQGGGNQPQHFGDGTRLSIL.

The V gene is TRBV5-1, the J gene TRBJ2-7; 9 nucleotides align to TRBD1. Per germline, CDR1 SGHRS and CDR2 YFSETQ. With 4 bases clipped from V and 3 bases from J, the junction kept 8 bases outside the gene matches. The CDR3 has 15 amino acids. CDR3 nucleotides: TGCGCCAGCAGCCCAAAACAGGGGGCAAGCTACGAGCAGTACTTC. Its protein product is CASSPKQGASYEQYF.